The 32 T cell receptor beta chains presented below share a single source sample, sequenced in a study of shared clonotypes between healthy human individuals. This table comes from immunoSEQ multiplex PCR, and its TCRdb copy is limited to in-frame clones, with some not included. The sample lists millions of clones, roughly nine tenths occurring once. The source material was naive CD4+ T cells sorted from blood. The subset was: CD45RA+ positively selected. These receptor sequences come from a man between 18 and 29 years old in good health.

CDR3 region: CASSSPGLAGLEQYF. CDR3 sequence (DNA): TGTGCCAGCAGCTCTCCGGGACTAGCGGGACTCGAGCAGTACTTC. The chain recombines TRBV5-4 with TRBJ2-7; TRBD2 aligns across 13 bases. The CDR3 consists of 15 residues. V was pared by 3 bases and J by 6 bases, with 6 bases of the junction left unmatched. The germline gives CDR1 SGHNT, CDR2 YYREEE (reference sequence).

This clone was seen only once. This rearrangement joins TRBV6-6 to TRBJ2-2; 7 bases agree with TRBD1. This CDR3 spans 14 amino acids. V lost 6 bases and J lost 6; bases outside the gene matches: 7. The germline V gene encodes CDR1 MNHNY and CDR2 SVGAGI (reference sequence). CDR3 DNA sequence: TGTGCCAGCAGCCATCGGACAGGCCCCGGGGAGCTGTTTTTT. Its protein product is CASSHRTGPGELFF.

This clone came up once. Other DNA sequences in the sample encode the same CDR3. The chain joins TRBV28 to TRBJ1-3; D gene unclear. Germline V gives CDR1 MDHEN, CDR2 SYDVKM. Trimming shortened V by 9 bases and J by 4 bases, and 4 bases separated the two germline ends. The CDR3 is 10 amino acids. CDR3 in amino acids: CASRGNTIYF. DNA for the CDR3: TGTGCCAGTCGCGGAAACACCATATATTTT.

This sequence joins TRBV7-2 and TRBJ2-7, with D possibly being TRBD2 (6 bases). The CDR3 contains 15 residues. Trimming pared 8 bases from V and 0 bases from J, leaving 17 bases between. Germline lookup yields CDR1 SGHTA and CDR2 FQGNSA. CDR3 sequence (DNA): TGTGCCAGCGCCCATACCCGGGGGACCTCCTACGAGCAGTACTTC. Residues: CASAHTRGTSYEQYF.

CDR3 loop: CASSLGTSGLSSYNEQFF. The CDR3 nucleotides read TGTGCCAGCAGCCTCGGGACTAGCGGACTGAGCTCCTACAATGAGCAGTTCTTC. The chain has TRBV7-2 and TRBJ2-1; the match to TRBD2 covers 11 bases. The V gene's germline CDR1 is SGHTA and CDR2 FQGNSA. V was clipped by 5 bases and J by 0 bases; unmatched bases: 9. The CDR3 is 18 residues long.

The rearrangement joins TRBV25-1 to TRBJ1-1; possibly TRBD1 for D (6 bases). The V gene's germline CDR1 is MGHDK and CDR2 SYGVNS. The length of the CDR3 is 15 residues. V gave up 8 bases and J gave up 5 bases, with 21 bases separating them. The CDR3 here is CASQRGVLYGTEAFF. CDR3 nucleotides: TGTGCCAGCCAGAGGGGGGTTTTATATGGGACTGAAGCTTTCTTT. The whole variable domain, remainder taken from reference TRBV25-1 and TRBJ1-1, is EADIYQTPRYLVIGTGKKITLECSQTMGHDKMYWYQQDPGMELHLIHYSYGVNSTEKGDLSSESTVSRIRTEHFPLTLESARPSHTSQYLCASQRGVLYGTEAFFGQGTRLTVV.

The chain combines TRBV6-5 with TRBJ1-5; no firm D call. Germline lookup yields CDR1 MNHEY and CDR2 SVGAGI. The CDR3 covers 15 residues. Trimming stripped 7 bases from V and 1 base from J, with 14 bases between. The CDR3 region has the DNA TGTGCCAGCATGGAGTATGTTACCAGCAATCAGCCCCAGCATTTT. Translating it yields CASMEYVTSNQPQHF.

The chain carries TRBV6-5 and TRBJ2-1; D gene unclear. The CDR3 contains 11 residues. Trimming removed 6 bases from V and 10 bases from J, with 10 bases in between. Germline loops: CDR1 MNHEY, CDR2 SVGAGI. The CDR3 region is CASRTFGEQFF. The CDR3 bases are TGTGCCAGCAGAACCTTCGGGGAGCAGTTCTTC.

In its sample, this clone was seen once. The chain has TRBV10-3 and TRBJ2-3; TRBD2 matches 11 bases. The CDR3 runs 15 residues. V gave up 5 bases and J gave up 5 bases; unmatched junction bases: 6. Germline loops: CDR1 ENHRY, CDR2 SYGVKD. The chain's CDR3 is CAISTTSGGRDTQYF. The CDR3 DNA reads as TGTGCCATCAGTACAACTAGCGGGGGCAGAGATACGCAGTATTTT.

This clone was seen just once. V is TRBV6-5 and J is TRBJ2-1, with TRBD2 matching over 9 bases. Per the germline V gene, CDR1 is MNHEY and CDR2 is SVGAGI. With V trimmed by 5 bases and J by 9 bases, 5 bases remained unmatched. The CDR3 has 13 amino acids. CDR3 region: CASSPIAGAEQFF. The DNA for the CDR3 is TGTGCCAGCAGTCCGATAGCGGGAGCTGAGCAGTTCTTC.

CDR3 loop: CASTTAQDRVSSTDTQYF. The CDR3 DNA follows: TGTGCCAGCACAACCGCACAGGACAGGGTATCGAGCACAGATACGCAGTATTTT. The gene calls are TRBV18 and TRBJ2-3, with TRBD1 identical over 8 bases. Trimming at V came to 8 bases and at J to 0 bases, leaving 16 bases not matched to a gene. Germline CDR1 reads KGHSH; CDR2 reads LQKENI. This CDR3 has 18 residues.

On this clone itself: This sample includes further DNA sequences coding for the same CDR3. The chain combines TRBV30 with TRBJ2-1; D not resolved. The length of the CDR3 is 15 residues. The V and J ends lost 0 bases and 0 bases respectively, with 9 bases between them. The germline CDR1 and CDR2 sequences are GTSNPN and SVGIG (reference sequence). The CDR3 is CAWSVRKSSYNEQFF. The DNA of the CDR3 is TGTGCCTGGAGTGTACGGAAGAGCTCCTACAATGAGCAGTTCTTC.

The count of this clone is one. Other DNA sequences within the sample encode an identical CDR3. The chain employs TRBV6-1 and TRBJ1-6; tentatively, D is TRBD1 (5 bases). The germline V gene encodes CDR1 MNHNS and CDR2 SASEGT. This CDR3 spans 14 amino acids. Trimming removed 4 bases at V and 6 bases at J, with 10 bases between. The CDR3 nucleotides read TGTGCCAGCAGTGGGCAGGGTGGTAATTCACCCCTCCACTTT. Translating it yields CASSGQGGNSPLHF.

The chain couples TRBV21-1 to TRBJ2-7; the D call of TRBD2 is as the table states it, not checked on the DNA. TRBV21-1 is a pseudogene locus. CDR3 length equals 14 residues. CDR3 DNA: TGTGCCAGCACCTCGGTAGGAGGACCCTACGAGCAGTACTTC. It specifies CASTSVGGPYEQYF.

The chain is built from TRBV4-2 and TRBJ1-2; a possible D gene is TRBD1 (6 bases). The CDR3 covers 15 residues. The ends were cut back, 3 bases at V and 5 bases at J, with 16 bases in the middle. Germline CDR1 and CDR2: LGHNA and YNFKEQ. The CDR3 DNA reads as TGTGCCAGCAGCCACCCACAGGGATTGCGGTATGGCTACACCTTC. Amino acids: CASSHPQGLRYGYTF.

This chain connects TRBV30 to TRBJ2-7, with TRBD1 matching over 8 bases. CDR3 length: 15 amino acids. The germline gives CDR1 GTSNPN, CDR2 SVGIG (reference sequence). V was clipped by 1 base and J by 2 bases; unmatched bases: 7. The DNA of the CDR3 is TGTGCCTGGAGTGGAAGGGACAGGATCACCTACGAGCAGTACTTC. It encodes CAWSGRDRITYEQYF.

J is TRBJ2-5 and V is TRBV19; 8 bases map to TRBD1. Germline V gene data show CDR1 as LNHDA and CDR2 as SQIVND (reference sequence). Trimming cost V 1 base and J 2 bases; bases outside gene matches: 3. This CDR3 is 15 amino acids long. This CDR3 is CASSIGQGKQETQYF. In DNA form, the CDR3 reads TGTGCCAGTAGTATAGGACAGGGGAAACAAGAGACCCAGTACTTC.

The chain couples TRBV18 to TRBJ2-7; TRBD2 matches 8 bases. V shed 3 bases and J 6 bases; nucleotides not matched to a gene: 13. Germline CDR1 KGHSH, CDR2 LQKENI. CDR3 length: 16 amino acids. The CDR3 DNA follows: TGTGCCAGCTCACCGTCCTTAGCGGGGAGGATTTCCGAGCAGTACTTC. Translated, it gives CASSPSLAGRISEQYF.

The V gene is TRBV19, the J gene TRBJ1-5; TRBD1 aligns across 7 bases. Germline V gives CDR1 LNHDA, CDR2 SQIVND (reference sequence). The CDR3 contains 16 residues. V gave up 7 bases and J gave up 3 bases; unmatched junction bases: 12. The CDR3 sequence: CASTRGDFSFNQPQHF. The CDR3, as DNA: TGTGCCAGTACCAGGGGGGACTTCTCCTTCAATCAGCCCCAGCATTTT.

This chain uses TRBV7-9 with TRBJ2-7, with 10 nucleotides matching TRBD2. The germline gives CDR1 SEHNR, CDR2 FQNEAQ (reference sequence). V lost 5 bases and J lost 5; bases outside the gene matches: 15. The CDR3 length is 17 residues. CDR3 in DNA: TGTGCCAGCAGCCGAGCTCTAGCGGGAGACAGGGTCGACGAGCAGTACTTC. Protein: CASSRALAGDRVDEQYF.

In its sample, this clone was seen once. CDR3 sequence: CASSPREGKAEAFF. CDR3 nucleotides: TGTGCCAGCAGTCCCCGGGAGGGCAAAGCTGAAGCTTTCTTT. The rearrangement joins TRBV6-6 to TRBJ1-1; D remains unclear. This CDR3 contains 14 residues. Trimming stripped 5 bases from V and 6 bases from J, with 16 bases between. The germline gives CDR1 MNHNY, CDR2 SVGAGI (reference sequence).

This chain uses TRBV5-1 with TRBJ1-1; TRBD1 matches at 8 bases. After removal of 0 bases from V and 6 bases from J, the junction contained 10 bases not matched to a gene. The CDR3 loop spans 16 amino acids. Germline V gives CDR1 SGHRS, CDR2 YFSETQ. CDR3 protein: CASSLGGQGGLSEAFF. CDR3 DNA: TGCGCCAGCAGCTTGGGAGGACAGGGAGGTCTATCTGAAGCTTTCTTT.

The chain recombines TRBV7-2 with TRBJ2-3, with D uncertain. The V gene lost 7 bases and the J gene lost 0 bases, with 11 bases spanning the gap. Germline CDR1 and CDR2: SGHTA and FQGNSA. This CDR3 has 14 amino acids. The CDR3 loop is CASTQVPSTDTQYF. For the CDR3, the DNA is TGTGCCAGCACCCAGGTTCCAAGCACAGATACGCAGTATTTT.

CDR3 in DNA: TGTGCCAGCAGCCCCCATAGAGTGGATTCACCCCTCCACTTT. Its translation: CASSPHRVDSPLHF. The gene calls are TRBV7-2 and TRBJ1-6; D not resolved. The V gene lost 5 bases and the J gene lost 8 bases, with 13 bases spanning the gap. The CDR3 contains 14 residues. In germline, CDR1 is SGHTA, CDR2 FQGNSA. Complete variable domain (other parts from reference TRBV7-2 and TRBJ1-6): GAGVSQSPSNKVTEKGKDVELRCDPISGHTALYWYRQSLGQGLEFLIYFQGNSAPDKSGLPSDRFSAERTGGSVSTLTIQRTQQEDSAVYLCASSPHRVDSPLHFGNGTRLTVT.

This clone was seen just once. The V gene is TRBV29-1, the J gene TRBJ2-3; D may be TRBD1 or TRBD2 (5 bases each). V lost 7 bases, J lost 6 bases, and 8 bases lay in between. Germline V gene sequence: CDR1 SQVTM, CDR2 ANQGSEA. The CDR3 covers 10 residues. The CDR3 DNA reads as TGCAGCGCTGGGGGTGATACGCAGTATTTT. This sequence encodes CSAGGDTQYF.

This chain uses TRBV5-6 with TRBJ2-1, with 14 bases identical to TRBD2. Trimming took 4 bases from V and 10 from J; bases not matched to a gene: 7. There are 15 residues in the CDR3. In germline, CDR1 is SGHDT, CDR2 YYEEEE. The CDR3 nucleotides are TGTGCCAGCAGCCTACCGGGACTAGCGGGAGACGAGCAGTTCTTC. This gives the protein CASSLPGLAGDEQFF.

In regard to this clone: This same CDR3 is encoded by further DNA sequences in the sample. This chain joins TRBV19 and TRBJ1-3; D is uncertain. Per the germline V gene, CDR1 is LNHDA and CDR2 is SQIVND (reference sequence). Trimming left V 6 bases short and J 4 bases short, with 4 bases between. This CDR3 has 11 amino acids. The CDR3 spells CASRSGNTIYF. The CDR3 DNA reads TGTGCCAGTAGGTCGGGAAACACCATATATTTT.

This sequence joins TRBV7-2 and TRBJ2-5; TRBD2 aligns across 8 bases. CDR3 length: 15 amino acids. Germline trimming cut 3 bases from V and 2 bases from J; bases unmatched to any gene: 5. Germline V gene lookup returns CDR1 SGHTA and CDR2 FQGNSA. The CDR3 region has the DNA TGTGCCAGCAGCTTCCTTGGACTAGCTCAAGAGACCCAGTACTTC. Its translation: CASSFLGLAQETQYF.

The rearrangement uses TRBV9 and TRBJ2-5; perhaps D is TRBD1 or TRBD2 (5 bases each). Trimming removed 2 bases at V and 3 bases at J, with 8 bases between. The V gene's germline CDR1 is SGDLS and CDR2 YYNGEE. CDR3 length: 13 amino acids. The CDR3 region is CASSVQGEETQYF. Here the CDR3 DNA reads TGTGCCAGCAGCGTTCAGGGAGAAGAGACCCAGTACTTC.

The V and J genes are TRBV19 and TRBJ1-4, with a tentative D call TRBD1 (5 bases). In germline, CDR1 is LNHDA, CDR2 SQIVND (reference sequence). CDR3 length: 12 amino acids. The V and J ends lost 7 bases and 7 bases respectively, with 10 bases between them. The DNA for the CDR3 is TGTGCCAGTAACAGGTTGGGTGAAAAACTGTTTTTT. Translating gives CASNRLGEKLFF.

The chain has TRBV30 and TRBJ2-7; 10 bases align to TRBD1. V was pared by 2 bases and J by 2 bases, with 6 bases of the junction left unmatched. The CDR3 is made up of 15 amino acids. Germline values: CDR1 GTSNPN, CDR2 SVGIG (reference sequence). The CDR3 sequence is CAWSSFDRGPYEQYF. CDR3 DNA sequence: TGTGCCTGGAGTTCTTTCGACAGGGGGCCCTACGAGCAGTACTTC.

The V gene is TRBV10-2, the J gene TRBJ1-5, with TRBD1 as a possible D gene (5 bases). This CDR3 has 15 amino acids. CDR1 is WSHSY, CDR2 SAAADI, per germline. The ends were cut back, 6 bases at V and 0 bases at J, with 12 bases in the middle. This CDR3 is CASRVQGRSNQPQHF. In DNA, the CDR3 is TGCGCCAGCAGGGTCCAGGGCCGTAGCAATCAGCCCCAGCATTTT.